This T cell receptor beta chain was recorded in a study of cytomegalovirus exposure and HLA in healthy donors. Background on the study: Unique TCR beta sequences numbering 120 million or so came from around 180 million T cells in an earlier analysis.

Trimming took 5 bases from V and 0 from J, leaving 11 bases between them. Germline values: CDR1 LNHDA, CDR2 SQIVND (reference sequence). There are 14 residues in the CDR3. Vbeta (60) and Jbeta (13) primers were used in the PCR. This table comes from immunoSEQ multiplex PCR, and its TCRdb copy is limited to in-frame clones, with some not included. This sample carries 150,000 to 200,000 clones, 77% of them seen once, and the ten largest clones take 1.5% to 2%. J is TRBJ2-7 and V is TRBV19; D is unresolved. Sequenced material: PBMCs. The clonotype comes from a woman under 40 in good health and CMV-seronegative. CDR3 sequence reads: CASSVTRSSYEQYF. The CDR3 DNA sequence: TGTGCCAGTAGTGTGACCCGGAGCTCCTACGAGCAGTACTTC. The full variable domain, in which reference TRBV19 and TRBJ2-7 provide the parts outside the CDR3, is DGGITQSPKYLFRKEGQNVTLSCEQNLNHDAMYWYRQDPGQGLRLIYYSQIVNDFQKGDIAEGYSVSREKKESFPLTVTSAQKNPTAFYLCASSVTRSSYEQYFGPGTRLTVT.